This T cell receptor (beta chain) was captured in a study of response to subunit inactivated influenza vaccine. This clonotype was observed many times. TCRdb fed the RT-PCR reads into MiXCR, producing one record per CDR3 protein. The table records just under 550,000 distinct CDR3 sequences, 20% to 25% of them present only once. Trimming took 1 base from V and 6 from J, leaving 7 bases between them. Germline V gene sequence: CDR1 SGHVS, CDR2 FQNEAQ. The CDR3 loop spans 12 amino acids. These data were likewise used in another study, on T cells expressing NK-cell markers. That paper notes: Researchers built TCR beta cDNA using 5'RACE template switching with UMIs. The same clonotypes also predominated in the CD3+CD56-NKG2C+ fraction of several donors. It remained uncertain whether the expanded NKG2C+ T cell clones were specific for HCMV antigens.

The chain joins TRBV7-8 to TRBJ2-7; D call uncertain. The sequenced sample was CD4+ T cells sorted from PBMCs, obtained approximately 13 days after vaccination. This TCR was recovered from a man between 45 and 60 years old who received an inactivated influenza vaccine. The CDR3 loop is CASSLELGEQYF. The CDR3 region has the DNA TGTGCCAGCAGCTTAGAGTTAGGCGAGCAGTACTTC.